Listed below are T cell receptor beta chains from one sample, sequenced in a study of T cell repertoires in cytomegalovirus infection. Their recognized antigens are unknown. TCRdb called the reads again in MiXCR, with one record for every CDR3 protein. Of 570,000 or so distinct CDR3 sequences in the sample, about 40% were seen once. Sequences were derived from cultured PBMCs, sampled from culture after CMV antigen stimulation. The receptors here all came from a human donor in good health (CMV status not recorded). Some clones in this sample may be carry-over from other donors' samples. CDR3s include the opening cysteine and the closing phenylalanine or tryptophan. The D gene is left open where the match is weak. A row's size may be missing; if present it is once, few, many or a size class.

abundance,d_gene,j_gene,v_gene,CDR3aa,CDR3nt
few,.,TRBJ2-7,TRBV28,CASWSGLSDLEQYF,TGTGCCAGCTGGAGCGGCCTCTCCGACCTCGAGCAGTACTTC
.,TRBD1,TRBJ1-1,TRBV29-1,CSGQGATEAFF,TGCAGCGGTCAGGGGGCGACTGAAGCTTTCTTT
.,.,TRBJ1-3,TRBV20-1,CSARRPVSGNTIYF,TGCAGTGCTCGCAGACCGGTCTCTGGAAACACCATATATTTT
few,.,TRBJ2-1,TRBV28,CASSFTGEQFF,TGTGCCAGCAGTTTCACTGGAGAGCAGTTCTTC
few,TRBD1,TRBJ2-4,TRBV19,CASSMRTGENIQYF,TGTGCCAGTAGTATGAGGACAGGAGAAAACATTCAGTACTTC
few,.,TRBJ1-2,TRBV7-2,CASSLSDNRAYGYTF,TGTGCCAGCAGCTTGAGCGATAATAGGGCCTATGGCTACACCTTC
.,TRBD2,TRBJ2-5,TRBV12-3/TRBV12-4,CASSPPGGGSEETQYF,TGTGCCAGCAGTCCCCCCGGGGGAGGGTCTGAGGAGACCCAGTACTTC
few,TRBD2,TRBJ2-5,TRBV4-2,CASSQGLAGDVAQYF,TGTGCCAGCAGCCAAGGACTAGCGGGGGATGTCGCCCAGTACTTC
.,.,TRBJ2-3,TRBV12-3/TRBV12-4,CASSAGGLTDTQYF,TGTGCCAGCAGTGCCGGGGGCCTCACAGATACGCAGTATTTT
few,TRBD2,TRBJ2-5,TRBV5-4,CASSYSFRLAGVTGETQYF,TGTGCCAGCAGTTACAGTTTTAGACTAGCGGGAGTTACTGGAGAGACCCAGTACTTC
many,.,TRBJ2-7,TRBV7-2,CASSLVGREGDEQYF,TGTGCCAGCAGCTTAGTGGGCAGGGAAGGGGACGAGCAGTACTTC
once,.,TRBJ1-3,TRBV7-9,CASSEIHRVGGNTIYF,TGTGCCAGCAGCGAAATCCACAGGGTTGGAGGAAACACCATATATTTT
few,TRBD2,TRBJ2-1,TRBV18,CASSPKLAGDDYNEQFF,TGTGCCAGCTCACCCAAACTAGCGGGAGACGACTACAATGAGCAGTTCTTC
few,TRBD1,TRBJ2-7,TRBV7-9,CASSTTGGTYEQYF,TGTGCCAGCAGCACTACAGGGGGGACCTACGAGCAGTACTTC
.,.,TRBJ2-3,TRBV5-6,CASSKDASRTDTQYF,TGTGCCAGCAGTAAGGACGCGTCTCGAACAGATACGCAGTATTTT
once,.,TRBJ1-4,TRBV7-9,CAIGGPINEKLFF,TGTGCCATCGGGGGCCCAATAAATGAAAAACTGTTTTTT
.,.,TRBJ1-3,TRBV7-4,CASSSRGGPSGNTIYF,TGTGCCAGCAGCTCCAGAGGAGGACCCTCTGGAAACACCATATATTTT
once,.,TRBJ2-1,TRBV5-4,CASSPMRGSNNEQFF,TGTGCCAGCAGCCCCATGAGGGGATCGAACAATGAGCAGTTCTTC
.,.,TRBJ1-2,TRBV6-1,CASTPSTGYTF,TGTGCCAGCACCCCGTCGACTGGCTACACCTTC
.,TRBD2,TRBJ2-7,TRBV4-1,CASSQRTSGRRYEQYF,TGCGCCAGCAGCCAAAGGACTAGCGGGAGGAGGTACGAGCAGTACTTC
.,.,TRBJ2-1,TRBV4-2,CASSQRGGDYNEQFF,TGTGCCAGCAGCCAAAGGGGGGGGGATTACAATGAGCAGTTCTTC
once,.,TRBJ2-3,TRBV5-5,CASITGGVSDTQYF,TGTGCCAGCATCACCGGCGGGGTTTCAGATACGCAGTATTTT
.,.,TRBJ2-1,TRBV11-3,CASGMGLSSYNEQFF,TGTGCCAGCGGAATGGGTTTGAGCTCCTACAATGAGCAGTTCTTC
.,TRBD2,TRBJ2-7,TRBV7-9,CASSPRTSGTDYEQYF,TGTGCCAGCAGCCCCCGGACTAGCGGGACGGACTACGAGCAGTACTTC
.,.,TRBJ2-3,TRBV7-2,CASSRDTVDTQYF,TGTGCCAGCAGCAGGGATACGGTAGATACGCAGTATTTT
few,TRBD2,TRBJ2-5,TRBV19,CASSATSGQETQYF,TGTGCCAGTAGTGCAACTAGCGGACAAGAGACCCAGTACTTC
few,TRBD1,TRBJ1-5,TRBV19,CASSPLPGGGQPQHF,TGTGCCAGTAGCCCCCTGCCAGGGGGCGGTCAGCCCCAGCATTTT
few,.,TRBJ2-2,TRBV15,CATSRVPGSRRTGELFF,TGTGCCACCAGCAGAGTGCCGGGTTCAAGAAGGACCGGGGAGCTGTTTTTT
few,TRBD2,TRBJ2-3,TRBV7-2,CASSFGSLAGVPDTQYF,TGTGCCAGCAGCTTCGGCTCACTAGCGGGAGTACCAGATACGCAGTATTTT
few,.,TRBJ2-3,TRBV7-2,CASGYSTDTQYF,TGTGCCAGCGGGTATAGCACAGATACGCAGTATTTT
few,.,TRBJ1-2,TRBV7-2,CASSPPEGYTF,TGTGCCAGCAGCCCCCCCGAGGGCTACACCTTC